Below are 11 T cell receptor beta chains sequenced from a single sample in a study of shared clonotypes between healthy human individuals. Libraries were prepared by immunoSEQ multiplex PCR; TCRdb keeps only in-frame clonotypes and omits some of them. This sample has about 480,000 clones, with about 80% found just once. Sequenced input: PBMCs. These receptor sequences come from a woman aged 40 to 55 in good health. Some clones in this sample may be carry-over from other donors' samples.

This clone turned up a few times. The chain carries TRBV30 and TRBJ2-7, with 9 bases identical to TRBD2. Looked up from germline, CDR1 is GTSNPN and CDR2 is SVGIG (reference sequence). There are 13 residues in the CDR3. Unmatched junction bases numbered 6, after V lost 4 bases and J lost 5 bases. CDR3 DNA: TGTGCCTGGAAACGCGGGAGGGCCAACGAGCAGTACTTC. Its translation: CAWKRGRANEQYF.

V and J are TRBV27 and TRBJ2-3; 13 positions match TRBD2. The CDR3 consists of 17 residues. Germline CDR1 reads MNHEY; CDR2 reads SMNVEV (reference sequence). Trimming cost V 0 bases and J 3 bases; bases outside gene matches: 3. CDR3 sequence reads: CASSLSGLAGATDTQYF. The CDR3 DNA sequence: TGTGCCAGCAGTTTATCAGGACTAGCGGGAGCTACAGATACGCAGTATTTT.

The chain uses TRBV5-1 and TRBJ2-3, with 7 bases matching TRBD1. The germline V gene encodes CDR1 SGHRS and CDR2 YFSETQ. The CDR3 loop spans 18 amino acids. The V and J ends lost 0 bases and 1 base, in that order; junction bases with no gene match: 11. This chain's CDR3 is CASSLVLSGQGGTDTQYF. CDR3 DNA: TGCGCCAGCAGCTTGGTGTTATCGGGGCAGGGGGGCACAGATACGCAGTATTTT.

This clone is a singleton in its sample. The chain employs TRBV28 and TRBJ2-1; 7 bases align to TRBD1. This CDR3 has 16 amino acids. Germline assignment: CDR1 MDHEN and CDR2 SYDVKM. With 6 bases clipped from V and 6 bases from J, the junction kept 14 bases outside the gene matches. This chain's CDR3 is CASSGSGTVRFNEQFF. CDR3 nucleotides: TGTGCCAGCAGCGGCTCCGGGACAGTCCGTTTCAATGAGCAGTTCTTC.

This rearrangement joins TRBV6-5 to TRBJ2-7; D unclear. CDR1 and CDR2 (germline): MNHEY, SVGAGI. The V and J ends lost 5 bases and 1 base respectively, with 15 bases between them. The CDR3 length is 15 residues. CDR3 residues: CASSTRTAPSYEQYF. The CDR3 DNA reads TGTGCCAGCAGTACCAGGACGGCCCCGTCCTACGAGCAGTACTTC.

V gene TRBV14 combines with J gene TRBJ2-1; D possibly corresponds to TRBD2 (6 bases). CDR1 SGHDN and CDR2 FVKESK come from the germline V gene. The CDR3 has 14 residues. Trimming removed 3 bases from V and 12 bases from J, with 18 bases in between. The CDR3 region has the DNA TGTGCCAGCAGCCAGGAGCTATTAGCGGAGCGGCAGTTCTTC. It encodes CASSQELLAERQFF.

The chain is built from TRBV5-1 and TRBJ2-5; D gene ambiguous. CDR3 size: 15 residues. V lost 0 bases and J 3 bases, leaving 12 bases between the germline ends. Germline V gene sequence: CDR1 SGHRS, CDR2 YFSETQ. The CDR3 spells CASSLDVAVKETQYF. In DNA form, the CDR3 reads TGCGCCAGCAGCTTGGATGTCGCGGTTAAAGAGACCCAGTACTTC.

This chain joins TRBV28 and TRBJ2-2; D not certain. V was pared by 6 bases and J by 1 base, with 21 bases between. The CDR3 has 18 amino acids. CDR1 is MDHEN and CDR2 is SYDVKM in the germline V gene. CDR3 DNA: TGTGCCAGCAGGGGTCCGCGCGGCCCCACTAAGAACACCGGGGAGCTGTTTTTT. It specifies CASRGPRGPTKNTGELFF.

The chain couples TRBV28 to TRBJ2-3; D possibly corresponds to TRBD1 (5 bases). CDR3 length: 15 amino acids. V lost 7 bases and J lost 0, with 14 bases in between. Germline V CDR1 and CDR2: MDHEN, SYDVKM. The CDR3: CASTQRQGSTDTQYF. CDR3 bases: TGTGCCAGCACCCAGAGGCAGGGTAGCACAGATACGCAGTATTTT.

The chain joins TRBV7-2 to TRBJ2-1; TRBD2 matches 9 bases. Germline V lookup: CDR1 SGHTA, CDR2 FQGNSA. The V segment lost 5 bases and the J segment 7 bases; nucleotides outside the gene matches: 12. The CDR3 length is 16 residues. The CDR3 coding sequence is TGTGCCAGCAGCGCCCGTAGCGGGAGAGGTGGAAATGAGCAGTTCTTC. Amino acids: CASSARSGRGGNEQFF. Full variable domain (missing parts from reference TRBV7-2 and TRBJ2-1): GAGVSQSPSNKVTEKGKDVELRCDPISGHTALYWYRQSLGQGLEFLIYFQGNSAPDKSGLPSDRFSAERTGGSVSTLTIQRTQQEDSAVYLCASSARSGRGGNEQFFGPGTRLTVL.

The V and J genes are TRBV9 and TRBJ1-5; a possible D gene is TRBD1 (5 bases). V lost 3 bases and J lost 4, with 11 bases in between. The CDR3 is made up of 14 amino acids. The V gene's germline CDR1 is SGDLS and CDR2 YYNGEE. Written as DNA, the CDR3 is TGTGCCAGCAGCGGAGGACAAAAGAATCAGCCCCAGCATTTT. This sequence encodes CASSGGQKNQPQHF.